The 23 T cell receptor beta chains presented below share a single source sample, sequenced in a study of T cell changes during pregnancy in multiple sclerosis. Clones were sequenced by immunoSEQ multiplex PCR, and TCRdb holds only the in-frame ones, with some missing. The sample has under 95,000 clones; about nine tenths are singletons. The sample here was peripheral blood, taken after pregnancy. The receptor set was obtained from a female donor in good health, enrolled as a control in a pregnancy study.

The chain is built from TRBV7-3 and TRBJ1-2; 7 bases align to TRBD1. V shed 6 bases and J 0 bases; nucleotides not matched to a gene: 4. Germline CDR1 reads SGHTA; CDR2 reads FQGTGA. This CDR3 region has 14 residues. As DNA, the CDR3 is TGTGCCAGCAGGGGACAGTTTTCTAACTATGGCTACACCTTC. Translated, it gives CASRGQFSNYGYTF.

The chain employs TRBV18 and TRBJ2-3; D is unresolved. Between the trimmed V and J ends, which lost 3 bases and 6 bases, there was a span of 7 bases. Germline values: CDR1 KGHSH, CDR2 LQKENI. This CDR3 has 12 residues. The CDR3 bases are TGTGCCAGCTCACCTCAAATCGATACGCAGTATTTT. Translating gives CASSPQIDTQYF.

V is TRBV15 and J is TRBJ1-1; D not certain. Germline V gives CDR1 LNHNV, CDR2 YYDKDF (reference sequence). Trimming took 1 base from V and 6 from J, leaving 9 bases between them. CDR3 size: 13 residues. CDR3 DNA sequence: TGTGCCACCAGCAGAGGGGAGCGGGCTGAAGCTTTCTTT. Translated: CATSRGERAEAFF.

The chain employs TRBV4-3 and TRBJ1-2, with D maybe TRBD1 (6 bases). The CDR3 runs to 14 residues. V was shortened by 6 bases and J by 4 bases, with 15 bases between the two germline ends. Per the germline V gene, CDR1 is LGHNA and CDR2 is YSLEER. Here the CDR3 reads CASRKAQGAYGYTF. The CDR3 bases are TGCGCCAGCAGAAAAGCACAGGGTGCCTATGGCTACACCTTC.

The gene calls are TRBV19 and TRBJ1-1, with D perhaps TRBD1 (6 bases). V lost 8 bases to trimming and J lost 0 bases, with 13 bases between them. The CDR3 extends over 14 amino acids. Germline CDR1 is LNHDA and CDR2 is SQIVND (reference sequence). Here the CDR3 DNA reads TGTGCCAGTCGTACAGGGCCTTTGAACACTGAAGCTTTCTTT. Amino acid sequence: CASRTGPLNTEAFF. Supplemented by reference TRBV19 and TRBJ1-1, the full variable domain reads DGGITQSPKYLFRKEGQNVTLSCEQNLNHDAMYWYRQDPGQGLRLIYYSQIVNDFQKGDIAEGYSVSREKKESFPLTVTSAQKNPTAFYLCASRTGPLNTEAFFGQGTRLTVV.

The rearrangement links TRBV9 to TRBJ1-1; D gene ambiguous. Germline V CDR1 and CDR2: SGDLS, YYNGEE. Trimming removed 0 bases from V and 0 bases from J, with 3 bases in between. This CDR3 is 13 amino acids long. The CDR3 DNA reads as TGTGCCAGCAGCGTAGTATTGAACACTGAAGCTTTCTTT. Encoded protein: CASSVVLNTEAFF.

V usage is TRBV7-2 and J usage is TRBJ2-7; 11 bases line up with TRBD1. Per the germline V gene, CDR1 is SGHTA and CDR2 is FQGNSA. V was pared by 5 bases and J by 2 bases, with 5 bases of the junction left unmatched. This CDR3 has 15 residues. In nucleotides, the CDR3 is TGTGCCAGCAGCCCAAGGACAGGGGGCACCTACGAGCAGTACTTC. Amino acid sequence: CASSPRTGGTYEQYF.

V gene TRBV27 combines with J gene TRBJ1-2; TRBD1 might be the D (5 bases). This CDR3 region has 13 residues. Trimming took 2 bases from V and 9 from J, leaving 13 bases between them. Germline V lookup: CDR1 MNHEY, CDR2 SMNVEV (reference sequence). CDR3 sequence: CASSLVREASYTF. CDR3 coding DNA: TGTGCCAGCAGTTTAGTCAGGGAGGCAAGCTACACCTTC.

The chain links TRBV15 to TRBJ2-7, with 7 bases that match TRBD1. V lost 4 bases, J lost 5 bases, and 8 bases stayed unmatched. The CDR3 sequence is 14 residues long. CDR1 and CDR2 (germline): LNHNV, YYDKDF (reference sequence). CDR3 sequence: CATSIDREGDEQYF. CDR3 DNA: TGTGCCACCAGCATAGACAGGGAAGGCGACGAGCAGTACTTC.

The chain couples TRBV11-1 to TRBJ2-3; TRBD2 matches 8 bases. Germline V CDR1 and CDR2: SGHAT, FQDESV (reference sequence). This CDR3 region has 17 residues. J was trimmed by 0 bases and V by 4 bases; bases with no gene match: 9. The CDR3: CASSSFPGGASTDTQYF. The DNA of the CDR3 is TGTGCCAGCAGCTCCTTCCCGGGAGGGGCTAGCACAGATACGCAGTATTTT.

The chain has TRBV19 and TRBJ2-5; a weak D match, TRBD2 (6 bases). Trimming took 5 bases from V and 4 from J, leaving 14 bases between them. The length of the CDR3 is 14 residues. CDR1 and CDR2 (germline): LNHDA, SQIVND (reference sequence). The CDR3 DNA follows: TGTGCCAGTAGTGATTGGGCGGGGAGAGAGACCCAGTACTTC. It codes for CASSDWAGRETQYF.

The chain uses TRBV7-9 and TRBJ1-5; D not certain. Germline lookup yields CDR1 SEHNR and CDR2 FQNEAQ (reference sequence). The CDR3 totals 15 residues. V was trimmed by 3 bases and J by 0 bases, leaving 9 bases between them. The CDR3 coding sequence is TGTGCCAGCAGCTTCACCGGGGATAGCAATCAGCCCCAGCATTTT. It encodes CASSFTGDSNQPQHF.

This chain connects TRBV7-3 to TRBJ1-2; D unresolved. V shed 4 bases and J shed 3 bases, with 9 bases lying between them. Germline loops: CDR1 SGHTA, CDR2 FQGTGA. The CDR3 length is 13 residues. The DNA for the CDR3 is TGTGCCAGCAGCTCATTCCCGGACTATGGCTACACCTTC. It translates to CASSSFPDYGYTF.

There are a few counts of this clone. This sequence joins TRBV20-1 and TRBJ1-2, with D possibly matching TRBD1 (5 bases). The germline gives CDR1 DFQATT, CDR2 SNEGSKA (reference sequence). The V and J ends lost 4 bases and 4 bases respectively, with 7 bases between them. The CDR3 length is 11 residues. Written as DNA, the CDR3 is TGCAGTGCTACGACAGTCTATGGCTACACCTTC. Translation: CSATTVYGYTF.

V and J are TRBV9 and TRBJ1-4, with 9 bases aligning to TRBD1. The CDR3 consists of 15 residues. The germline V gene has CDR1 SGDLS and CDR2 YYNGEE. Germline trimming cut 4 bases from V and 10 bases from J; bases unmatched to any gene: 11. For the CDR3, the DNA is TGTGCCAGCAGCCCTGCCGGCACAGGGGGCGGAAAACTGTTTTTT. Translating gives CASSPAGTGGGKLFF.

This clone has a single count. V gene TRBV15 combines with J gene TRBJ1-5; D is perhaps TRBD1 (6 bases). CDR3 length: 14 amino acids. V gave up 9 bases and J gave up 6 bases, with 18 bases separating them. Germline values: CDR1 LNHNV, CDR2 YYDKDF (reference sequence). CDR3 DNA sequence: TGTGCCACAAGCTCCGGGACATCTGTTCAGCCCCAGCATTTT. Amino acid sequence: CATSSGTSVQPQHF.

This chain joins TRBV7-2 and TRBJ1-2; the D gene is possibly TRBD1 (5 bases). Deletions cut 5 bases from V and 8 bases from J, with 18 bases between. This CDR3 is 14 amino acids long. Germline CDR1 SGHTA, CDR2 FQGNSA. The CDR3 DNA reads TGTGCCAGCAGCGCATCCCCGACACAGGCGGGCTACACCTTC. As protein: CASSASPTQAGYTF.

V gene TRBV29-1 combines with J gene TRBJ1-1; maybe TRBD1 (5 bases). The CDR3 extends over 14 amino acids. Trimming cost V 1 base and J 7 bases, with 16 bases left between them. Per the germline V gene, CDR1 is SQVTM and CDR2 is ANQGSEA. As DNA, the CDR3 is TGCAGCGTTGAAGGTTGGCCAGGGCGCGGTGAAGCTTTCTTT. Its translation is CSVEGWPGRGEAFF.

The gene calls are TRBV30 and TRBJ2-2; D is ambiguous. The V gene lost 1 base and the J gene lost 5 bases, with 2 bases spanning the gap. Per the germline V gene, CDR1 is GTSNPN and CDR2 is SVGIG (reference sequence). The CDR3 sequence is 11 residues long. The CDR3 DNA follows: TGTGCCTGGAGTGCGACCGGGGAGCTGTTTTTT. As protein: CAWSATGELFF.

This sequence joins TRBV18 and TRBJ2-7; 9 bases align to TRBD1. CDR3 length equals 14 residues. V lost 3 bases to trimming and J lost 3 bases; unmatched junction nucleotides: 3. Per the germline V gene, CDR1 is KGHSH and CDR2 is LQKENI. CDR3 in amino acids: CASSPGTGFYEQYF. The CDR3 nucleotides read TGTGCCAGCTCACCCGGGACAGGGTTCTACGAGCAGTACTTC.

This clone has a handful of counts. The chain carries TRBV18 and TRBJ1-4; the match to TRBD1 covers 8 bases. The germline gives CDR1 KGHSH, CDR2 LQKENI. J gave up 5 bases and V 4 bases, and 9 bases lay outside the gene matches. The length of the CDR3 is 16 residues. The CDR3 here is CASSLLSTGENEKLFF. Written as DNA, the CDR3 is TGTGCCAGCTCACTCCTGTCGACAGGGGAAAATGAAAAACTGTTTTTT.

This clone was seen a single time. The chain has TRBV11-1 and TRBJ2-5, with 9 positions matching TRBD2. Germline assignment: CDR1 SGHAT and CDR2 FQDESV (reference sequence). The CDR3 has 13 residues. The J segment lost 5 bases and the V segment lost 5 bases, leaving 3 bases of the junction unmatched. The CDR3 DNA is TGTGCCAGCAGCCAGCGGGGGGAGGAGACCCAGTACTTC. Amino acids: CASSQRGEETQYF.

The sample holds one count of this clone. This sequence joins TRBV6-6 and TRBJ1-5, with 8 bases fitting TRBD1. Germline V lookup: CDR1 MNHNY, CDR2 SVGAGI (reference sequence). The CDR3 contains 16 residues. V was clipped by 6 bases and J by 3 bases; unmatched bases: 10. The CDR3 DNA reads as TGTGCCAGCAGCAGACAGGGGCCGGGGACCAATCAGCCCCAGCATTTT. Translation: CASSRQGPGTNQPQHF.